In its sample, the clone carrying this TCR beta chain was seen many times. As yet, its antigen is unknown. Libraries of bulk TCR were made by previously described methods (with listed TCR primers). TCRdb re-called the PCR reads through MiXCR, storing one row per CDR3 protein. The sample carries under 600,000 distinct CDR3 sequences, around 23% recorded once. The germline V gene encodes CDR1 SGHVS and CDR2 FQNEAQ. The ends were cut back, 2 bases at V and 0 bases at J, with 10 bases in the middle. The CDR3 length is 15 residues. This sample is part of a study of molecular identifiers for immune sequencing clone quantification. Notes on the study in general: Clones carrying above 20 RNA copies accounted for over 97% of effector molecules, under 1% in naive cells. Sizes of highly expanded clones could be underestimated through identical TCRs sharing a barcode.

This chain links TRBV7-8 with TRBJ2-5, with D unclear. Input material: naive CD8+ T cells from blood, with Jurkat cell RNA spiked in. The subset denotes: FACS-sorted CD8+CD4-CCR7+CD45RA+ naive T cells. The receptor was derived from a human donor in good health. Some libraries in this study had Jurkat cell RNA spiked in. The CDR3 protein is CASSLKQKYQETQYF. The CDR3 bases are TGTGCCAGCAGCTTAAAACAGAAGTACCAAGAGACCCAGTACTTC.